Following are 3 T cell receptor beta chains from one sample sequenced in a study of naive and memory T cell subsets. The SP2 primer and nested alpha and beta constant region primers amplified ligated cDNA in four rounds. TCRdb re-called the 5' RACE reads through MiXCR, storing one row per CDR3 protein. The sample lists about 48,000 distinct CDR3 sequences, about 4.5% seen once, with approximately 0.84% in the top ten. An oligonucleotide containing a UMI was ligated to the 3' end of TCR cDNA. The receptor source for this set is a female donor in good health.

This clonotype has at least ten counts. V gene TRBV20-1 combines with J gene TRBJ1-4, with D uncertain. The CDR3 is 16 residues long. The ends were cut back, 2 bases at V and 0 bases at J, with 13 bases in the middle. Germline CDR1 DFQATT, CDR2 SNEGSKA (reference sequence). CDR3 protein: CSARTTAFATNEKLFF. The CDR3 region has the DNA TGCAGTGCTAGAACGACGGCCTTTGCAACTAATGAAAAACTGTTTTTT.

The table lists this clonotype with many counts. This chain links TRBV7-8 with TRBJ2-1; maybe TRBD2 (6 bases). Trimming removed 5 bases at V and 6 bases at J, with 14 bases between. CDR1 SGHVS and CDR2 FQNEAQ come from the germline V gene. CDR3 length equals 14 residues. This CDR3 is CASSQRRGGNEQFF. CDR3 sequence (DNA): TGTGCCAGCAGCCAGAGGAGGGGAGGCAATGAGCAGTTCTTC.

In its sample, this clonotype was seen many times. This chain connects TRBV6-6 to TRBJ1-1; 11 positions match TRBD1. Germline-derived CDR1 and CDR2 are MNHNY and SVGAGI (reference sequence). The trim removed 5 bases at V and 6 bases at J, leaving 11 bases unmatched. The CDR3 extends over 16 amino acids. As DNA, the CDR3 is TGTGCCAGCAGTGAGCCTTTGGGGACAGGGGGATCTGAAGCTTTCTTT. Its protein is CASSEPLGTGGSEAFF.